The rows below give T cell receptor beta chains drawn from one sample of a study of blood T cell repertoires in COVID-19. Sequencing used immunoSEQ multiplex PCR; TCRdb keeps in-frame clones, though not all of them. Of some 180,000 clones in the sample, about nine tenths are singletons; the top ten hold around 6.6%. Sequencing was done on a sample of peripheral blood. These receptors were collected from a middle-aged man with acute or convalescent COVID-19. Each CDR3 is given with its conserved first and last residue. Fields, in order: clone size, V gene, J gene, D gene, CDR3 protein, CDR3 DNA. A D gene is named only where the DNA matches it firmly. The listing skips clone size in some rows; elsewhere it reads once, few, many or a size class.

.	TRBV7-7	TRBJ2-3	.	CASNQTVSTKDTQYF	TGTGCCAGCAACCAAACGGTAAGTACTAAAGATACGCAGTATTTT
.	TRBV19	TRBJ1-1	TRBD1	CASTGTGGHLNTEAFF	TGTGCCAGTACCGGGACAGGGGGCCACTTGAACACTGAAGCTTTCTTT
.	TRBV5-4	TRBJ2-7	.	CASSLGGTLIHEQYF	TGTGCCAGCAGCTTGGGCGGTACCTTGATCCACGAGCAGTACTTC
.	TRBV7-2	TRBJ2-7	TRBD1	CASSFNGQGIGYEQYF	TGTGCCAGCAGCTTCAACGGACAGGGGATCGGTTACGAGCAGTACTTC
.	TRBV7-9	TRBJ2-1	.	CASSFRQTYNEQFF	TGTGCCAGCAGCTTTCGACAGACCTACAATGAGCAGTTCTTC
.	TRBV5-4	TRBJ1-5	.	CASSVLGQPQHF	TGTGCCAGCAGCGTCCTCGGTCAGCCCCAGCATTTT
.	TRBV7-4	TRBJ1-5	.	CASSQLEGAGAENQPQHF	TGTGCCAGCAGCCAACTGGAAGGGGCAGGGGCAGAAAATCAGCCCCAGCATTTT
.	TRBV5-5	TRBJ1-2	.	CASSYVAGGTNYGYTF	TGTGCCAGCAGCTACGTTGCAGGAGGCACTAACTATGGCTACACCTTC
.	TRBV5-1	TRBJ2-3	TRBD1	CASSKADRGNTDTQYF	TGCGCCAGCAGCAAAGCGGACAGGGGGAACACAGATACGCAGTATTTT
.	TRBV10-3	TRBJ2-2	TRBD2	CARQGLAGDCTGELFF	TGTGCCAGACAGGGACTAGCGGGGGATTGCACCGGGGAGCTGTTTTTT
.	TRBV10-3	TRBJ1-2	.	CAISERRDTNYGYTF	TGTGCCATCAGTGAGCGGAGGGATACTAACTATGGCTACACCTTC
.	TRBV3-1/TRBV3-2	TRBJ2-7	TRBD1	CASSQGAGGVSYEQYF	TGTGCCAGCAGCCAAGGCGCAGGGGGTGTCTCCTACGAGCAGTACTTC
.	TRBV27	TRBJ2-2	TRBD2	CASSYNLRGGRNTGELFF	TGTGCCAGCAGTTATAACCTTCGGGGGGGCCGAAACACCGGGGAGCTGTTTTTT
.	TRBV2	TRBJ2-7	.	CASSEWQGESYEQYF	TGTGCCAGCAGTGAATGGCAGGGTGAAAGCTACGAGCAGTACTTC
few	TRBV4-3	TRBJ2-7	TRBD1	CASSQDLGTGNYEQYF	TGCGCCAGCAGCCAAGATCTGGGGACAGGGAATTACGAGCAGTACTTC
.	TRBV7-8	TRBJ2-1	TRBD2	CASSHSSGGGSEQFF	TGTGCCAGCAGCCACTCTAGCGGGGGGGGAAGCGAGCAGTTCTTC
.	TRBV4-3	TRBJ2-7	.	CASSQGAVSEQYF	TGCGCCAGCAGCCAGGGGGCCGTTTCCGAGCAGTACTTC
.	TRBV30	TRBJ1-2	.	CAWSVAGVGYGYTF	TGTGCCTGGAGTGTAGCAGGGGTCGGCTATGGCTACACCTTC
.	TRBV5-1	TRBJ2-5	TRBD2	CASSLVSGEETQYF	TGCGCCAGCAGCTTGGTTAGCGGGGAAGAGACCCAGTACTTC
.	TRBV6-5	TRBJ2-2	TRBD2	CASSRTSGGAGELFF	TGTGCCAGCAGTCGGACTAGCGGGGGGGCCGGGGAGCTGTTTTTT
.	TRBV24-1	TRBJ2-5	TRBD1	CATSVSPGQGTEETQYF	TGTGCCACCAGTGTCTCACCGGGACAGGGGACGGAAGAGACCCAGTACTTC
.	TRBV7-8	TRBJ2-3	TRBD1	CASSAGTGLSDTQYF	TGTGCCAGCAGCGCCGGGACAGGGCTCTCAGATACGCAGTATTTT
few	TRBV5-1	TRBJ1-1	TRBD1	CASSLRQGADTEAFF	TGCGCCAGCAGCTTAAGACAGGGGGCGGACACTGAAGCTTTCTTT
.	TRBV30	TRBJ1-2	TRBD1	CGGTANYGYTF	TGCGGAGGGACAGCTAACTATGGCTACACCTTC
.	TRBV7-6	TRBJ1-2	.	CASSSGTRRTNYGYTF	TGTGCCAGCAGCTCCGGGACTCGACGAACTAACTATGGCTACACCTTC
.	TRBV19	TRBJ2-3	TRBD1	CASSQGARGTDTQYF	TGTGCCAGTAGCCAGGGGGCAAGGGGCACAGATACGCAGTATTTT
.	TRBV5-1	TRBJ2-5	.	CASSRLGRGSQETQYF	TGCGCCAGCAGCCGCCTGGGGCGGGGCAGCCAAGAGACCCAGTACTTC
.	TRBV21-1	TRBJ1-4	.	CATTELAGGGNEKLFF	TGTGCCACCACGGAGTTGGCGGGCGGTGGTAATGAAAAACTGTTTTTT
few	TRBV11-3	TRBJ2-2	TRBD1	CASSRQGARAGELFF	TGTGCCAGCAGCCGACAGGGGGCTAGGGCCGGGGAGCTGTTTTTT
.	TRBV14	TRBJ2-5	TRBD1	CASSQGGRGRQETQYF	TGTGCCAGCAGCCAAGGGGGCAGGGGGCGGCAAGAGACCCAGTACTTC
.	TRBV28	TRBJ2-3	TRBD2	CASSSLWGGVSTDTQYF	TGTGCCAGCAGTTCTCTCTGGGGGGGGGTTAGCACAGATACGCAGTATTTT
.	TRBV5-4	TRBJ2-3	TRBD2	CASSPSRTRSTDTQYF	TGTGCCAGCAGCCCGTCCCGGACTAGGTCGACAGATACGCAGTATTTT
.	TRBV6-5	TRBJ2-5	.	CASEQGQTQYF	TGTGCCAGCGAACAGGGCCAGACCCAGTACTTC
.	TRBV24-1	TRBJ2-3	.	CATSSPEGKSDTQYF	TGTGCCACCAGTTCCCCAGAGGGTAAATCAGATACGCAGTATTTT
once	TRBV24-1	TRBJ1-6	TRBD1	CATSDGGDRGRRSPLHF	TGTGCCACCAGTGATGGGGGGGACAGGGGGCGACGGTCACCCCTCCACTTT
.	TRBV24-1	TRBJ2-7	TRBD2	CATSDGTSGTYEQYF	TGTGCCACCAGTGATGGGACTAGCGGAACCTACGAGCAGTACTTC
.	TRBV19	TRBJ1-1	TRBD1	CASSVTGDETEAFF	TGTGCCAGTAGTGTCACAGGGGATGAGACTGAAGCTTTCTTT
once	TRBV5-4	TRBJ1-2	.	CASTNGGFGYTF	TGTGCCAGCACCAATGGAGGGTTCGGCTACACCTTC
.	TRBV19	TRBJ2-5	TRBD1	CASSMGQGAETQYF	TGTGCCAGTAGTATGGGACAGGGGGCAGAGACCCAGTACTTC
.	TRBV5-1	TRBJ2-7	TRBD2	CASSLEAGGQQYF	TGCGCCAGCAGCTTGGAAGCGGGGGGGCAACAGTACTTC
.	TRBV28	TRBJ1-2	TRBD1	CASSPTRTGYYGYTF	TGTGCCAGCAGTCCGACACGGACAGGTTACTATGGCTACACCTTC
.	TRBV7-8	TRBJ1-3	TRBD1	CASSVGTASGNTIYF	TGTGCCAGCAGTGTTGGGACAGCGTCTGGAAACACCATATATTTT
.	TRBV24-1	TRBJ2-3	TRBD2	CATSGPSGGTDTQYF	TGTGCCACCAGTGGGCCTAGCGGGGGCACAGATACGCAGTATTTT
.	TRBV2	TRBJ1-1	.	CASSVLRSNTEAFF	TGTGCCAGCAGTGTCCTGAGGTCGAACACTGAAGCTTTCTTT
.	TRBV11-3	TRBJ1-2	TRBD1	CASSAGTGGNYGYTF	TGTGCCAGCAGCGCCGGGACAGGGGGCAACTATGGCTACACCTTC